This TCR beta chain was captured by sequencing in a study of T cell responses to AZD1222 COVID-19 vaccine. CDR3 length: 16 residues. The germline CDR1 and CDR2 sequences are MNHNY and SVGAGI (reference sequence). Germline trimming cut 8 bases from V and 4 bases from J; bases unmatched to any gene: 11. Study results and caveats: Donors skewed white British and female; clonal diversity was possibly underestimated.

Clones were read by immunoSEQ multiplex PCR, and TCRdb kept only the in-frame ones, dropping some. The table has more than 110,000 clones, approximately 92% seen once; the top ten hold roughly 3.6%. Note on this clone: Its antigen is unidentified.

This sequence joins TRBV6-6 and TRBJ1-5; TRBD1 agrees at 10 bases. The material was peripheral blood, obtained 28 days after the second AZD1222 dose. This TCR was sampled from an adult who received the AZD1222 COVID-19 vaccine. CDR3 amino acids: CASLRQGAGGNQPQHF. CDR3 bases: TGTGCCAGCTTAAGACAGGGGGCGGGAGGGAATCAGCCCCAGCATTTT.